Sequencing of this T cell receptor (beta chain) was carried out in a study of blood T cell repertoires in COVID-19. At the level of the study: Acute and convalescent COVID-19 specimens originated in the United States, Italy and Spain. PBMCs, B-cell-depleted T cells, or T cells were the source of the cDNA or gDNA that made up the material.

The CDR3 sequence is 16 residues long. Germline CDR1 and CDR2: SGHAT and FQNNGV. J gave up 5 bases and V 5 bases, and 14 bases lay outside the gene matches. Per the original data handling: The assay estimated nucleated cells by amplifying reference gene primers. Using immunoSEQ multiplex PCR, the repertoire was profiled, and TCRdb retains in-frame clones only, with some absent. The V and J calls and clone size were taken over from that table, and D and trimming were inferred from the DNA. The data hold about 200,000 clones, with around three quarters observed a single time. Sequenced: peripheral blood. This receptor was obtained from a woman between 70 and 85 years old with acute or convalescent COVID-19. The gene calls are TRBV11-2 and TRBJ2-5; 7 bases map to TRBD1. CDR3 DNA sequence: TGTGCCAGCAGCCCGCGGACAGGTCAAGGGGCGGAGACCCAGTACTTC. Translation: CASSPRTGQGAETQYF.